Shown below are 24 T cell receptor beta chains from a single sample sequenced in a study of cytomegalovirus exposure and HLA in healthy donors. PCR amplification relied on 60 Vbeta primers (plus 13 Jbeta primers). The assay was immunoSEQ multiplex PCR, and TCRdb's table has in-frame clones only and misses some. The data show some 130,000 clones, with approximately 80% seen just once and approximately 2% held by the top ten. The material sequenced was PBMCs. These receptors were taken from a man aged 25 to 40 in good health and CMV-seronegative.

V gene TRBV28 combines with J gene TRBJ2-1; D unresolved. CDR1 is MDHEN, CDR2 SYDVKM, per germline. V dropped 4 bases and J dropped 8 bases, with 6 bases sitting between them. The CDR3 covers 11 residues. CDR3 sequence: CASSSLYEQFF. CDR3 sequence (DNA): TGTGCCAGCAGTTCCCTATATGAGCAGTTCTTC.

The chain combines TRBV18 with TRBJ2-1; 8 bases fit TRBD1. Germline V lookup: CDR1 KGHSH, CDR2 LQKENI. CDR3 length: 15 amino acids. V dropped 2 bases and J dropped 6; count of bases not matched to a gene: 6. CDR3 protein: CASSPGRGQVNEQFF. For the CDR3, the DNA is TGTGCCAGCTCACCAGGCAGGGGGCAAGTCAATGAGCAGTTCTTC.

This CDR3 is CASSEPGLNTEAFF. DNA for the CDR3: TGTGCCAGCAGTGAACCAGGGCTGAACACTGAAGCTTTCTTT. V is TRBV6-1 and J is TRBJ1-1, with D perhaps matching TRBD1 (5 bases). Germline-derived CDR1 and CDR2 are MNHNS and SASEGT. The CDR3 loop spans 14 amino acids. With 2 bases removed from V and 0 bases from J, the gap between germline ends came to 7 bases.

The V gene is TRBV6-4, the J gene TRBJ2-1; TRBD2 matches at 9 bases. Germline CDR1 reads MRHNA; CDR2 reads SNTAGT. This CDR3 is 15 amino acids long. After removal of 3 bases from V and 4 bases from J, the junction contained 4 bases not matched to a gene. The DNA of the CDR3 is TGTGCCAGCAGTGAGAGTAGCGGGAGTTACAATGAGCAGTTCTTC. This sequence encodes CASSESSGSYNEQFF.

The chain recombines TRBV7-3 with TRBJ2-2; 8 bases align to TRBD2. Germline lookup yields CDR1 SGHTA and CDR2 FQGTGA. V was clipped by 1 base and J by 5 bases; unmatched bases: 12. This CDR3 contains 18 residues. CDR3 sequence (DNA): TGTGCCAGCAGCTTAAAAGCGAGTGGACTAGCTGGTACCGGGGAGCTGTTTTTT. Protein product: CASSLKASGLAGTGELFF.

The chain has TRBV19 and TRBJ1-5, with TRBD1 identical over 8 bases. The CDR3 sequence is 14 residues long. Germline V gives CDR1 LNHDA, CDR2 SQIVND (reference sequence). V gave up 5 bases and J gave up 7 bases; unmatched junction bases: 7. The CDR3: CASSLSGGRQPQHF. In nucleotides, the CDR3 is TGTGCCAGTAGTCTCTCAGGGGGCCGGCAGCCCCAGCATTTT.

Notes on this clone: At the DNA level, this CDR3 is encoded by other sequences in the same sample as well. The V and J genes are TRBV10-1 and TRBJ2-5, with TRBD1 identical over 7 bases. Per germline, CDR1 WNHNN and CDR2 SYGVQD (reference sequence). The J segment lost 3 bases and the V segment lost 5 bases, leaving 3 bases of the junction unmatched. This CDR3 has 13 amino acids. CDR3 amino acids: CASSRDREETQYF. The CDR3 nucleotides are TGCGCCAGCAGTCGGGACAGAGAAGAGACCCAGTACTTC.

V is TRBV6-5 and J is TRBJ2-1, with TRBD2 matching 8 bases. Trimming removed 7 bases from V and 0 bases from J; junction bases left unmatched: 5. Germline lookup yields CDR1 MNHEY and CDR2 SVGAGI. The CDR3 sequence is 15 residues long. In nucleotides, the CDR3 is TGTGCCAGCATTAAGAGCGGGAGCTCCTACAATGAGCAGTTCTTC. Residues: CASIKSGSSYNEQFF.

V is TRBV9 and J is TRBJ2-5; TRBD1 agrees at 8 bases. This CDR3 is 14 amino acids long. Germline V lookup: CDR1 SGDLS, CDR2 YYNGEE. The trim removed 4 bases at V and 4 bases at J, leaving 6 bases unmatched. The CDR3 spells CASSRAGGGETQYF. The CDR3 DNA reads TGTGCCAGCAGCCGCGCAGGGGGCGGAGAGACCCAGTACTTC.

The chain combines TRBV10-2 with TRBJ2-7; TRBD2 matches 8 bases. The CDR3 totals 14 residues. The germline V gene encodes CDR1 WSHSY and CDR2 SAAADI. The J segment lost 5 bases and the V segment lost 6 bases, leaving 9 bases of the junction unmatched. The CDR3 DNA follows: TGCGCCAGCAGCGCGCTAGCGGGTGTCAACGAGCAGTACTTC. Translated: CASSALAGVNEQYF.

The gene calls are TRBV18 and TRBJ1-3, with a tentative D call TRBD1 (6 bases). V gave up 3 bases and J gave up 2 bases, with 11 bases separating them. The CDR3 length is 15 residues. CDR1 and CDR2 (germline): KGHSH, LQKENI. Written as DNA, the CDR3 is TGTGCCAGCTCACCCCCCGGGACAACTGGAAACACCATATATTTT. Protein: CASSPPGTTGNTIYF.

This chain uses TRBV4-1 with TRBJ2-3; D might be TRBD2 (5 bases). Trimming took 2 bases from V and 1 from J, leaving 16 bases between them. The CDR3 is 17 amino acids. From germline, CDR1 is MGHRA and CDR2 YSYEKL. The CDR3: CASSQPDWGVGTDTQYF. The CDR3, as DNA: TGCGCCAGCAGCCAACCGGACTGGGGAGTTGGCACAGATACGCAGTATTTT.

The rearrangement links TRBV19 to TRBJ2-3; D not certain. CDR3 length equals 12 residues. Per germline, CDR1 LNHDA and CDR2 SQIVND (reference sequence). Trimming left V 5 bases short and J 2 bases short, with 5 bases between. The CDR3 loop is CASSPHTDTQYF. The DNA of the CDR3 is TGTGCCAGTAGTCCCCACACAGATACGCAGTATTTT.

The V gene is TRBV7-6, the J gene TRBJ2-7; 7 bases fit TRBD1. Losses at the gene ends were 4 bases for V and 1 base for J; bases not matched to a gene: 7. CDR3 length: 15 residues. Germline V gene lookup returns CDR1 SGHVS and CDR2 FNYEAQ. The CDR3 protein is CASSSPMTGSYEQYF. CDR3 DNA: TGTGCCAGCAGCTCGCCGATGACAGGGTCCTACGAGCAGTACTTC.

The DNA of the CDR3 is TGTGCAAGTCGCTTCCCGGACAGGGGGCGGTTCGCCTACGAGCAGTACTTC. As protein: CASRFPDRGRFAYEQYF. The chain is built from TRBV12-2 and TRBJ2-7; the table names TRBD1, a call not compared with the DNA. TRBV12-2 is a listed pseudogene. There are 17 residues in the CDR3.

V usage is TRBV12-5 and J usage is TRBJ2-1; D not resolved. The CDR3 sequence is 15 residues long. V shed 4 bases and J shed 2 bases, with 12 bases lying between them. CDR1 LGHNT and CDR2 FRNRAP come from the germline V gene. CDR3 DNA sequence: TGTGCTAGTGGTTCGCAGACTGTGACCTACAATGAGCAGTTCTTC. It translates to CASGSQTVTYNEQFF.

This chain links TRBV20-1 with TRBJ1-2; 7 nucleotides line up with TRBD1. The CDR3 is made up of 11 amino acids. The germline gives CDR1 DFQATT, CDR2 SNEGSKA (reference sequence). Germline trimming cut 7 bases from V and 4 bases from J; bases unmatched to any gene: 3. Here the CDR3 reads CSGQGLYGYTF. In nucleotides, the CDR3 is TGCAGTGGACAGGGACTCTATGGCTACACCTTC.

The chain joins TRBV7-6 to TRBJ2-7, with 9 bases identical to TRBD1. Germline V gene data show CDR1 as SGHVS and CDR2 as FNYEAQ. The CDR3 runs 14 residues. J was trimmed by 9 bases and V by 1 base; bases with no gene match: 7. DNA for the CDR3: TGTGCCAGCAGCTTAGAGCAGAGGACAGGGGTGCAGTACTTC. The encoded protein is CASSLEQRTGVQYF.

The rearrangement joins TRBV6-6 to TRBJ2-1; TRBD2 aligns across 14 bases. This CDR3 spans 16 amino acids. Germline values: CDR1 MNHNY, CDR2 SVGAGI (reference sequence). J was trimmed by 9 bases and V by 5 bases; bases with no gene match: 9. The CDR3 reads CASSPAGTSGRAEQFF. The CDR3, as DNA: TGTGCCAGCAGTCCGGCCGGGACTAGCGGGAGAGCTGAGCAGTTCTTC.

The J gene is TRBJ1-4, the V gene TRBV27; 11 bases map to TRBD1. The germline CDR1 and CDR2 sequences are MNHEY and SMNVEV (reference sequence). This CDR3 is built from 16 residues. The V and J ends lost 5 bases and 7 bases, in that order; junction bases with no gene match: 9. CDR3 DNA: TGTGCCAGCAGTCCGGGACAGGGGGTTGGGGTTGAAAAACTGTTTTTT. This gives the protein CASSPGQGVGVEKLFF.

The rearrangement joins TRBV5-1 to TRBJ2-3, with D perhaps TRBD2 (6 bases). The CDR3 runs 16 residues. CDR1 is SGHRS and CDR2 is YFSETQ in the germline V gene. The V end was cut by 3 bases, the J end by 1 base, with 15 bases between. The CDR3 protein is CASSSGVRERTDTQYF. The CDR3, as DNA: TGCGCCAGCAGCTCTGGGGTTCGGGAGCGCACAGATACGCAGTATTTT. The variable domain in full, with the rest retrieved from reference TRBV5-1 and TRBJ2-3, is KAGVTQTPRYLIKTRGQQVTLSCSPISGHRSVSWYQQTPGQGLQFLFEYFSETQRNKGNFPGRFSGRQFSNSRSEMNVSTLELGDSALYLCASSSGVRERTDTQYFGPGTRLTVL.

The CDR3 bases are TGCGCCAGCAGTGAGTCGGGGACTAGCGGGATGTACTACGAGCAGTACTTC. It specifies CASSESGTSGMYYEQYF. V usage is TRBV10-1 and J usage is TRBJ2-7; 13 nucleotides align to TRBD2. Germline values: CDR1 WNHNN, CDR2 SYGVQD (reference sequence). J lost 3 bases, V lost 0 bases, and 5 bases had no gene match. The CDR3 totals 17 residues.

CDR3 nucleotide sequence: TGTGCCTGGAGTGGAGGGGCCAGGGGGCCGAATGAGCAGTTCTTC. This codes for CAWSGGARGPNEQFF. The V call is TRBV30, the J call TRBJ2-1, with 8 bases matching TRBD1. There are 15 residues in the CDR3. Unmatched junction bases numbered 9, after V lost 1 base and J lost 7 bases. Germline V CDR1 and CDR2: GTSNPN, SVGIG (reference sequence).

This clone was observed a handful of times. CDR3 protein: CASSQARNTEAFF. CDR3 nucleotides: TGTGCCAGCAGCCAAGCGAGAAACACTGAAGCTTTCTTT. The chain employs TRBV14 and TRBJ1-1; D not certain. The ends were cut back, 1 base at V and 2 bases at J, with 5 bases in the middle. CDR1 is SGHDN, CDR2 FVKESK, per germline. The CDR3 is 13 residues long.